The 25 T cell receptor beta chains below were found in one sample sequenced in a study of T cell repertoires in cytomegalovirus infection. One entry per CDR3 protein, called by TCRdb with MiXCR from the reads. The sample has 200,000 to 300,000 distinct CDR3 sequences; over 8% are singletons. The source material was PBMCs. The receptors stem from a human donor in good health (CMV status not recorded). Some clones in this sample may be carry-over from other donors' samples.

As to this clonotype: Being one base from a much bigger clone, this may be a read error. V gene TRBV12-3 or TRBV12-4 combines with J gene TRBJ2-1; 14 nucleotides align to TRBD2. The V segment lost 3 bases and the J segment 9 bases; nucleotides outside the gene matches: 7. The CDR3 is 16 amino acids. The CDR3 here is CASSLGLAGAIGEQFF. Here the CDR3 DNA reads TGTGCCAGCAGTTTGGGACTAGCGGGGGCTATAGGTGAGCAGTTCTTC.

This clonotype was counted at least ten times. The chain joins TRBV6-1 to TRBJ1-5; 10 nucleotides line up with TRBD1. The ends lost 10 bases at V and 1 base at J; junction bases unmatched: 10. The germline CDR1 and CDR2 sequences are MNHNS and SASEGT. The CDR3 totals 16 residues. CDR3 region: CATHSPGQGSNQPQHF. The CDR3 bases are TGTGCCACCCATTCACCGGGACAGGGGAGCAATCAGCCCCAGCATTTT.

This clonotype has more than one count but fewer than ten. The chain uses TRBV7-2 and TRBJ2-3, with 8 bases lining up with TRBD2. The germline V gene has CDR1 SGHTA and CDR2 FQGNSA. This CDR3 has 16 amino acids. V shed 6 bases, J shed 5 bases, and the junction held 13 bases outside the gene matches. The CDR3 bases are TGTGCCAGCAGTAATCCTAACGGGGGGGCTAGAGATACGCAGTATTTT. Its translation is CASSNPNGGARDTQYF.

A few counts support this clonotype. The chain has TRBV7-2 and TRBJ2-7; tentatively, D is TRBD2 (5 bases). There are 14 residues in the CDR3. The V end lost 5 bases, the J end lost 5 bases, and 16 bases lay between the germline ends. The germline CDR1 and CDR2 sequences are SGHTA and FQGNSA. CDR3 sequence: CASSRTNRDHEQYF. In DNA form, the CDR3 reads TGTGCCAGCAGCCGGACCAACCGGGATCACGAGCAGTACTTC.

This clonotype was seen repeatedly, ten times or more. This rearrangement joins TRBV7-2 to TRBJ2-7, with D possibly being TRBD2 (7 bases). The CDR3 loop spans 16 amino acids. CDR1 and CDR2 from the germline V gene are SGHTA and FQGNSA. V was cut by 5 bases and J by 1 base, with 18 bases left in between. CDR3 sequence reads: CASSRRAGAVSYEQYF. The DNA of the CDR3 is TGTGCCAGCAGCCGACGGGCGGGGGCGGTGTCCTACGAGCAGTACTTC.

In this sample, this clonotype turned up many times. This rearrangement joins TRBV12-3 or TRBV12-4 to TRBJ2-7, with D possibly matching TRBD2 (6 bases). CDR3 length: 16 amino acids. With 4 bases removed from V and 0 bases from J, the gap between germline ends came to 16 bases. CDR3 nucleotides: TGTGCCAGCAGTTATATGGCGGGACGGAGCTCCTACGAGCAGTACTTC. This gives the protein CASSYMAGRSSYEQYF.

Notes on this clonotype: A much more abundant neighbour one base away suggests this may be a read error. The gene calls are TRBV11-2 and TRBJ2-7; tentatively, D is TRBD1 or TRBD2 (5 bases each). The CDR3 runs 15 residues. Germline CDR1 reads SGHAT; CDR2 reads FQNNGV. CDR3 residues: CASSLDRGRSYERYF. As DNA, the CDR3 is TGTGCCAGCAGCTTAGATCGGGGCAGATCCTACGAGCGGTACTTC.

This clonotype has ten or more counts. The rearrangement links TRBV12-3 or TRBV12-4 to TRBJ2-5, with D possibly TRBD1 on 6 matching bases. Trimming left V 2 bases short and J 5 bases short, with 6 bases between. The CDR3 runs 12 residues. Here the CDR3 reads CASSLRGETQYF. The DNA for the CDR3 is TGTGCCAGCAGTTTAAGGGGGGAGACCCAGTACTTC.

This clonotype was counted many times. This sequence joins TRBV6-2 or TRBV6-3 and TRBJ1-1; no clear D. Germline CDR1 MNHEY, CDR2 SVGEGT. The CDR3 sequence is 14 residues long. The V end lost 0 bases, the J end lost 2 bases, and 7 bases lay between the germline ends. CDR3 in DNA: TGTGCCAGCAGTTACTCCCAGGTTAACACTGAAGCTTTCTTT. Translation gives CASSYSQVNTEAFF.

This clonotype was found many times. This chain uses TRBV7-2 with TRBJ1-5, with D possibly matching TRBD1 (5 bases). V gave up 5 bases and J gave up 4 bases, with 12 bases separating them. The germline gives CDR1 SGHTA, CDR2 FQGNSA. This CDR3 is 14 amino acids long. The DNA of the CDR3 is TGTGCCAGCAGCCCGCAGGGACGGAATCAGCCCCAGCATTTT. Its protein product is CASSPQGRNQPQHF.

The V gene is TRBV19, the J gene TRBJ2-7, with 13 bases aligning to TRBD2. Germline V gene sequence: CDR1 LNHDA, CDR2 SQIVND (reference sequence). This CDR3 spans 15 amino acids. J was trimmed by 3 bases and V by 4 bases; bases with no gene match: 3. The CDR3 is CASSRLAGGHYEQYF. For the CDR3, the DNA is TGTGCCAGTAGTAGACTAGCGGGGGGCCACTACGAGCAGTACTTC.

The sample holds many counts of this clonotype. The chain has TRBV7-2 and TRBJ2-7; D ambiguous. This CDR3 region has 16 residues. V was clipped by 3 bases and J by 6 bases, with 21 bases between them. Germline lookup yields CDR1 SGHTA and CDR2 FQGNSA. The CDR3: CASSLGSTQPSGEQYF. DNA for the CDR3: TGTGCCAGCAGCTTGGGAAGCACTCAACCTTCGGGCGAGCAGTACTTC.

Of note for this clonotype: Since a much larger clone is just one base distant, this may be a read error. The chain carries TRBV29-1 and TRBJ1-1; no clear D gene. CDR1 is SQVTM and CDR2 is ANQGSEA in the germline V gene. V was trimmed by 7 bases and J by 6 bases, leaving 15 bases between them. This CDR3 contains 12 residues. CDR3 sequence: CSADMGPPEAFF. Here the CDR3 DNA reads TGCAGCGCTGATATGGGTCCTCCTGAAGCTTTCTTT.

The sample holds many counts of this clonotype. V usage is TRBV27 and J usage is TRBJ2-5; 9 bases match TRBD1. CDR1 MNHEY and CDR2 SMNVEV come from the germline V gene (reference sequence). The V and J ends lost 5 bases and 6 bases, in that order; junction bases with no gene match: 16. CDR3 size: 17 residues. Here the CDR3 DNA reads TGTGCCAGCAGTCCTGAGACCCCCCGGGACAGGGTGAAGACCCAGTACTTC. As protein: CASSPETPRDRVKTQYF.

This clonotype showed up many times. The chain has TRBV7-9 and TRBJ2-4, with a weak D call TRBD1 (7 bases). The CDR3 totals 17 residues. Trimming stripped 4 bases from V and 2 bases from J, with 18 bases between. Germline CDR1 reads SEHNR; CDR2 reads FQNEAQ (reference sequence). This chain's CDR3 is CASSSGTAGLTKNIQYF. DNA of the CDR3: TGTGCCAGCAGCTCCGGGACAGCGGGCCTCACCAAAAACATTCAGTACTTC. Complete variable domain (other parts from reference TRBV7-9 and TRBJ2-4): DTGVSQNPRHKITKRGQNVTFRCDPISEHNRLYWYRQTLGQGPEFLTYFQNEAQLEKSRLLSDRFSAERPKGSFSTLEIQRTEQGDSAMYLCASSSGTAGLTKNIQYFGAGTRLSVL.

This clonotype was picked up a small number of times. J is TRBJ1-1 and V is TRBV27; D may be TRBD1 (6 bases). V was clipped by 6 bases and J by 11 bases, with 22 bases between them. The CDR3 contains 14 residues. CDR1 is MNHEY, CDR2 SMNVEV, per germline (reference sequence). CDR3 DNA sequence: TGTGCCAGCAGCACCACCGGGGGGCGAATTTGGGCTTTCTTT. This codes for CASSTTGGRIWAFF.

The rearrangement uses TRBV28 and TRBJ2-7; D is possibly TRBD1 (7 bases). This CDR3 has 13 amino acids. CDR1 MDHEN and CDR2 SYDVKM come from the germline V gene. V was trimmed by 6 bases and J by 4 bases, leaving 13 bases between them. The CDR3 bases are TGTGCCAGCAGCAGGGGGGTTGGGTACGAGCAGTACTTC. Translation: CASSRGVGYEQYF.

The chain joins TRBV7-9 to TRBJ1-2; 7 nucleotides match TRBD1. Germline lookup yields CDR1 SEHNR and CDR2 FQNEAQ (reference sequence). The CDR3 is 16 amino acids. J gave up 4 bases and V 5 bases, and 13 bases lay outside the gene matches. As DNA, the CDR3 is TGTGCCAGCAGCCCTGGGGGGACACAGGGGCCCTATGGCTACACCTTC. Its protein product is CASSPGGTQGPYGYTF.

The chain couples TRBV6-2 or TRBV6-3 to TRBJ2-2; D tentatively reads TRBD1 or TRBD2 (5 bases each). Germline CDR1 MNHEY, CDR2 SVGEGT. V gave up 7 bases and J gave up 1 base, with 13 bases separating them. The CDR3 length is 15 residues. CDR3 in DNA: TGTGCCAGCACGGAGGCAGGGTGGAACACCGGGGAGCTGTTTTTT. This gives the protein CASTEAGWNTGELFF.

This clonotype was observed many times. This chain joins TRBV7-2 and TRBJ2-5, with 13 bases matching TRBD2. Germline V CDR1 and CDR2: SGHTA, FQGNSA. This CDR3 spans 16 amino acids. V dropped 1 base and J dropped 5; count of bases not matched to a gene: 4. CDR3 coding DNA: TGTGCCAGCAGCTTAGGACTAGCGGGGGGCGGGGAGACCCAGTACTTC. This sequence encodes CASSLGLAGGGETQYF.

The table lists this clonotype with many counts. This sequence joins TRBV7-3 and TRBJ1-1; TRBD1 agrees at 7 bases. Per germline, CDR1 SGHTA and CDR2 FQGTGA. The CDR3 runs to 15 residues. V shed 1 base and J 1 base; nucleotides not matched to a gene: 3. The CDR3, as DNA: TGTGCCAGCAGCTTAAGGACAGGTCAGAACACTGAAGCTTTCTTT. This translates into CASSLRTGQNTEAFF.

The genes are TRBV28 and TRBJ1-4, with unresolved D. Germline V gives CDR1 MDHEN, CDR2 SYDVKM. The CDR3 is 15 amino acids. Trimming removed 2 bases at V and 3 bases at J, with 10 bases between. This CDR3 is CASSLNGVANEKLFF. CDR3 DNA sequence: TGTGCCAGCAGTTTAAACGGGGTGGCTAATGAAAAACTGTTTTTT.

The table lists this clonotype with a few counts. The J gene is TRBJ2-6, the V gene TRBV10-3; 7 nucleotides align to TRBD1. CDR3 length equals 17 residues. Germline V gene sequence: CDR1 ENHRY, CDR2 SYGVKD. With V trimmed by 6 bases and J by 5 bases, 13 bases remained unmatched. The CDR3 nucleotides are TGTGCCATCAGACCCAACAGACAGGGCCCGTGGGCCAACGTCCTGACTTTC. Protein: CAIRPNRQGPWANVLTF.

V usage is TRBV19 and J usage is TRBJ1-3, with 12 bases identical to TRBD1. From germline, CDR1 is LNHDA and CDR2 SQIVND (reference sequence). V trimming: 1 base; J trimming: 0 bases; junction bases outside the gene matches: 10. CDR3 length: 20 residues. CDR3 sequence reads: CASSIAPGQGASFSGNTIYF. CDR3 nucleotides: TGTGCCAGTAGTATAGCCCCGGGACAGGGGGCTTCCTTCTCTGGAAACACCATATATTTT.

This clonotype has at least ten counts. The chain has TRBV7-2 and TRBJ1-6; D gene unclear. CDR1 and CDR2 from the germline V gene are SGHTA and FQGNSA. Trimming shortened V by 5 bases and J by 8 bases, and 10 bases separated the two germline ends. This CDR3 is built from 13 residues. This chain's CDR3 is CASSPKADSPLHF. CDR3 nucleotide sequence: TGTGCCAGCAGCCCCAAGGCGGATTCACCCCTCCACTTT. Filled out from reference TRBV7-2 and TRBJ1-6, the complete variable domain reads GAGVSQSPSNKVTEKGKDVELRCDPISGHTALYWYRQSLGQGLEFLIYFQGNSAPDKSGLPSDRFSAERTGGSVSTLTIQRTQQEDSAVYLCASSPKADSPLHFGNGTRLTVT.